Listed here is a single T cell receptor (beta chain). The antigen remains undetermined. This specimen belongs to a study of shared clonotypes between healthy human individuals. Study-level results: Shared clonotypes: about 5.3% naive CD4, around 3.5% naive CD8, 2.3% memory CD4, under 0.5% memory CD8.

The data were produced by immunoSEQ multiplex PCR, yet TCRdb's version contains in-frame clones alone and is incomplete. The sample has roughly 320,000 clones, around nine tenths seen once. The CDR3 runs to 14 residues. Between the trimmed V and J ends, which lost 5 bases and 1 base, there was a span of 12 bases. The germline gives CDR1 SEHNR, CDR2 FQNEAQ (reference sequence). The sequencing input was memory CD8+ T cells sorted from blood. Subset indicated: CD45RO+ cells pooled with CCR7-negative TemRA cells. The sequence came from a man between 18 and 29 years old in good health. V is TRBV7-9 and J is TRBJ2-7, with D possibly being TRBD1 (5 bases). CDR3 coding DNA: TGTGCCAGCAGCCCCCCCGCAGGGTCCTACGAGCAGTACTTC. Protein: CASSPPAGSYEQYF.